These 6 T cell receptor beta chains share one sample of origin, sequenced in a study of sequential checkpoint blockade in melanoma. The method was immunoSEQ multiplex PCR; TCRdb's version includes in-frame clones alone and lacks a portion of them. Among tens of thousands of clones listed, almost 85% were seen once. As to treatment: randomized to nivolumab then ipilimumab (arm A) or the reverse (arm B). The sample consisted of CD8+ T cells sorted from blood (inferred from file names), taken from a patient given nivolumab and ipilimumab in sequence. These receptors were obtained from a human donor with melanoma.

The chain couples TRBV27 to TRBJ1-2; D remains unclear. This CDR3 contains 13 residues. CDR1 is MNHEY and CDR2 is SMNVEV in the germline V gene (reference sequence). Trimming took 2 bases from V and 6 from J, leaving 10 bases between them. This CDR3 is CASSLAEGDGYTF. The CDR3 DNA is TGTGCCAGCAGTTTAGCCGAAGGAGATGGCTACACCTTC.

The chain links TRBV7-2 to TRBJ1-4; D remains unclear. The CDR3 has 11 residues. Deletions cut 4 bases from V and 6 bases from J, with 3 bases between. The germline V gene encodes CDR1 SGHTA and CDR2 FQGNSA. DNA of the CDR3: TGTGCCAGCAGCTCGGATGAAAAACTGTTTTTT. It yields the protein CASSSDEKLFF.

This clone has a single count. This sequence joins TRBV6-4 and TRBJ1-2, with D uncertain. Germline V gives CDR1 MRHNA, CDR2 SNTAGT. Trimming shortened V by 3 bases and J by 2 bases, and 13 bases separated the two germline ends. The CDR3 is 15 residues long. For the CDR3, the DNA is TGTGCCAGCAGTGATACCGACGCGGGGAACTATGGCTACACCTTC. Encoded protein: CASSDTDAGNYGYTF.

Written as DNA, the CDR3 is TGTGCCATCACACCGGGACTAGCGGGGGCCAGCGACTCCTACGAGCAGTACTTC. Its translation is CAITPGLAGASDSYEQYF. This sequence joins TRBV5-4 and TRBJ2-7; 14 bases line up with TRBD2. V dropped 9 bases and J dropped 0; count of bases not matched to a gene: 14. The CDR3 contains 18 residues. Germline V gene sequence: CDR1 SGHNT, CDR2 YYREEE (reference sequence).

This clone was counted a few times. The rearrangement uses TRBV7-9 and TRBJ1-2; tentative D call: TRBD1 (5 bases). The CDR3 length is 13 residues. Germline V gives CDR1 SEHNR, CDR2 FQNEAQ (reference sequence). Between the trimmed V and J ends, which lost 2 bases and 10 bases, there was a span of 14 bases. The CDR3 DNA follows: TGTGCCAGCAGCTTATGGGAGCGGGGGTACTACACCTTC. Its protein is CASSLWERGYYTF.

The chain has TRBV4-1 and TRBJ1-5; no clear D. There are 13 residues in the CDR3. The germline V gene encodes CDR1 MGHRA and CDR2 YSYEKL. Trimming cost V 2 bases and J 5 bases, with 7 bases left between them. This CDR3 is CASSQSTYQPQHF. CDR3 DNA: TGCGCCAGCAGCCAATCTACCTATCAGCCCCAGCATTTT.